The T cell receptor beta chain described here comes from a study of blood T cell repertoires in COVID-19. Germline-derived CDR1 and CDR2 are DFQATT and SNEGSKA (reference sequence). V was cut by 5 bases and J by 8 bases, with 10 bases left in between. This CDR3 has 11 residues. The method was immunoSEQ multiplex PCR; TCRdb's version includes in-frame clones alone and lacks a portion of them. The data hold approximately 160,000 clones, with about 88% observed a single time. The sequenced sample was peripheral blood. The sequence was obtained from an older woman with COVID-19, enrolled during active disease. The chain employs TRBV20-1 and TRBJ2-1, with a weak D call TRBD2 (6 bases). The CDR3 sequence is CSAAWEDEQFF. Written as DNA, the CDR3 is TGCAGTGCTGCCTGGGAGGATGAGCAGTTCTTC.